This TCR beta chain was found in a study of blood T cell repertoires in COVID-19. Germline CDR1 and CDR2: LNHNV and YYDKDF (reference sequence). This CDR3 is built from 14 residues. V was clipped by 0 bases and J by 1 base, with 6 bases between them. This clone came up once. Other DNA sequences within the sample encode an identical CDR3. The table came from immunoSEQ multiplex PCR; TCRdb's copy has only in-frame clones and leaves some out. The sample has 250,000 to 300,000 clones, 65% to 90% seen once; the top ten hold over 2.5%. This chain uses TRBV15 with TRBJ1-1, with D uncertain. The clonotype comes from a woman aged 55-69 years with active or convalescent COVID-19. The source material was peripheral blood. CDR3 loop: CATSRDRRNTEAFF. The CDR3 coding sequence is TGTGCCACCAGCAGAGATAGGAGGAACACTGAAGCTTTCTTT.